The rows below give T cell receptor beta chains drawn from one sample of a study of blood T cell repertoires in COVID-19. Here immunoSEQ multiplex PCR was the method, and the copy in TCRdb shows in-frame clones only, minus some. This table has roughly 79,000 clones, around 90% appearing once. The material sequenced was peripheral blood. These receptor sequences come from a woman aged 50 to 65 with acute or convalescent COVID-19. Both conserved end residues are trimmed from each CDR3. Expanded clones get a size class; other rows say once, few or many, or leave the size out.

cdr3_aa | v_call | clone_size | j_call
AGGTDRGAETQY | TRBV7-2 | - | TRBJ2-5
AWSPPLGLLNEKLF | TRBV30 | - | TRBJ1-4
ASSADRVEQY | TRBV12-3/TRBV12-4 | - | TRBJ2-7
ASSVADTNYGYT | TRBV9 | - | TRBJ1-2
ASSPDRKYGYT | TRBV11-2 | - | TRBJ1-2
ASSEGPRETQY | TRBV6-1 | once | TRBJ2-5
ASSLAGQGTAAPLH | TRBV7-2 | - | TRBJ1-6
ASRRTGALRDTEAF | TRBV11-2 | - | TRBJ1-1
AWSWEGVGGNTIY | TRBV30 | once | TRBJ1-3
ASSLVGSSGNTIY | TRBV5-4 | once | TRBJ1-3
ASSVGPSGSIYEQY | TRBV9 | few | TRBJ2-7
ASSILSRTDTQY | TRBV19 | - | TRBJ2-3
ASSSGTGDLWTEAF | TRBV5-4 | once | TRBJ1-1
ASSEWLAGGSDTQY | TRBV2 | - | TRBJ2-3
AWKYQGNQETQY | TRBV30 | - | TRBJ2-5
AYSRGAGELF | TRBV5-6 | - | TRBJ2-2
ASSYWSSGAGELF | TRBV6-5 | few | TRBJ2-2
ASSISGLAFNEQF | TRBV19 | - | TRBJ2-1
ASSSATGLMNTEAF | TRBV5-1 | - | TRBJ1-1
ASSPSRTASYNEQF | TRBV11-2 | few | TRBJ2-1
ASSDLAGGPDEQF | TRBV6-2/TRBV6-3 | - | TRBJ2-1
ASSQARASNTGELF | TRBV4-3 | - | TRBJ2-2
ASSEASAAYPYGYT | TRBV2 | - | TRBJ1-2
ASSFGDSGANVLT | TRBV11-1 | few | TRBJ2-6
ASSSDLGTGYGNIQY | TRBV18 | - | TRBJ2-4
ASSVYSNQPQH | TRBV7-9 | once | TRBJ1-5
ASQRENSYEQY | TRBV19 | once | TRBJ2-7
ASSVEVASGTGELF | TRBV9 | - | TRBJ2-2
ARSLFTDTQY | TRBV5-3 | - | TRBJ2-3
ASSLGQTNEKLF | TRBV7-2 | - | TRBJ1-4
ASSLTARQALFYGYT | TRBV27 | - | TRBJ1-2
AWSSGTGNTEAF | TRBV30 | - | TRBJ1-1
ASSWTGATGELF | TRBV11-3 | - | TRBJ2-2
ASSQVSKGVTVTGELF | TRBV14 | - | TRBJ2-2
ASSRDTEAF | TRBV7-9 | - | TRBJ1-1
ASSVGFSGRARGFEQY | TRBV9 | few | TRBJ2-7
ASSTGLAGVGDTQY | TRBV19 | - | TRBJ2-3
ASRLQGIGELF | TRBV2 | - | TRBJ2-2
ASSSLQRRGSSNYGYT | TRBV11-3 | - | TRBJ1-2
ASSDGTFYGYT | TRBV7-2 | - | TRBJ1-2
AISVQEGEAF | TRBV10-3 | - | TRBJ1-1